Listed below are T cell receptor beta chains from one sample, sequenced in a study of T cell repertoires in cytomegalovirus infection. In TCRdb, the reads were re-called with MiXCR into one record per CDR3 protein. The data contain hundreds of thousands of distinct CDR3 sequences, about 17% of them singletons. The sequencing input was PBMCs. These receptors came from a human donor in good health (CMV status not recorded). Some clones in this sample may be carry-over from other donors' samples. Each CDR3 is given with its conserved first and last residue. D genes are given only for firm matches. Expanded clones get a size class; other rows say once, few or many, or leave the size out.

TRBJ2-1,16,TRBV19,few,-,CASSPNQGNSYNEQFF,TGTGCCAGTAGCCCTAACCAGGGCAACTCCTACAATGAGCAGTTCTTC
TRBJ2-1,16,TRBV6-1,-,-,CASSVEGGPSYNEQFF,TGTGCCAGCAGTGTGGAAGGGGGACCGTCCTACAATGAGCAGTTCTTC
TRBJ2-7,14,TRBV6-1,-,-,CASSSQGSLGEQYF,TGTGCCAGCAGTTCTCAGGGTTCCCTAGGAGAGCAGTACTTC
TRBJ2-3,16,TRBV20-1,few,-,CSARRGGTSSTDTQYF,TGCAGTGCTAGAAGAGGTGGGACCTCCAGCACAGATACGCAGTATTTT
TRBJ2-3,15,TRBV6-1,few,-,CASTFRRASTDTQYF,TGTGCCAGCACGTTTAGGAGGGCAAGCACAGATACGCAGTATTTT
TRBJ2-2,16,TRBV7-6,many,TRBD1,CASSFTRGLGTGELFF,TGTGCCAGCAGCTTTACCAGGGGGCTGGGCACCGGGGAGCTGTTTTTT
TRBJ2-3,18,TRBV4-1,many,TRBD2,CASSRWTSGGQSTDTQYF,TGCGCCAGCAGTCGTTGGACTAGCGGGGGGCAGAGCACAGATACGCAGTATTTT
TRBJ2-3,14,TRBV27,few,-,CASSAGQLPDTQYF,TGTGCCAGCAGTGCGGGACAGTTACCAGATACGCAGTATTTT
TRBJ2-5,15,TRBV7-2,few,-,CASSYRRGLGETQYF,TGTGCCAGCAGCTATAGGAGGGGGCTAGGGGAGACCCAGTACTTC
TRBJ1-1,13,TRBV28,many,-,CASTRNGGTEAFF,TGTGCCAGCACCCGGAACGGGGGCACTGAAGCTTTCTTT
TRBJ1-1,16,TRBV6-2/TRBV6-3,few,-,CASSPLGLLMNTEAFF,TGTGCCAGCAGTCCCCTCGGTCTCCTGATGAACACTGAAGCTTTCTTT
TRBJ1-1,13,TRBV11-3,-,-,CASSLDPAGEAFF,TGTGCCAGCAGCTTAGATCCGGCAGGTGAAGCTTTCTTT
TRBJ2-5,18,TRBV7-2,many,TRBD2,CASSLWGQGSGGSETQYF,TGTGCCAGCAGCTTGTGGGGGCAGGGTAGCGGGGGGTCAGAGACCCAGTACTTC
TRBJ2-3,14,TRBV6-6,-,-,CASSLILTDNTQYF,TGTGCCAGCAGTCTGATCCTAACGGATAATACGCAGTATTTT
TRBJ2-7,14,TRBV12-3/TRBV12-4,many,-,CASSPSLGSPEQYF,TGTGCCAGCAGCCCATCCCTGGGGAGCCCCGAGCAGTACTTC
TRBJ2-3,15,TRBV20-1,few,TRBD2,CSAKSSGTSGVKQYF,TGCAGTGCCAAAAGCTCCGGGACTAGCGGGGTTAAGCAGTATTTT
TRBJ2-5,14,TRBV11-3,-,TRBD1,CASSLDRGYGTQYF,TGTGCCAGCAGCTTAGACAGGGGGTACGGGACCCAGTACTTC
TRBJ2-3,14,TRBV9,-,TRBD1,CASSEQGDSDTQYF,TGTGCCAGCAGCGAACAGGGGGATTCAGATACGCAGTATTTT
TRBJ2-7,16,TRBV12-3/TRBV12-4,many,TRBD1,CASSFLQGTGSNEQYF,TGTGCCAGCAGTTTCCTACAGGGGACAGGGTCTAACGAGCAGTACTTC
TRBJ2-4,19,TRBV28,-,-,CASRPEWEITNKAKNIQYF,TGTGCCAGCAGACCCGAGTGGGAAATTACAAATAAAGCCAAAAACATTCAGTACTTC
TRBJ2-6,15,TRBV27,-,-,CASSWGYSGANVLTF,TGTGCCAGCAGTTGGGGGTACTCTGGGGCCAACGTCCTGACTTTC
TRBJ1-5,15,TRBV20-1,-,-,CSARDQSREGQPQHF,TGCAGTGCTAGAGATCAATCCAGGGAGGGTCAGCCCCAGCATTTT
TRBJ1-1,15,TRBV7-2,many,-,CASSLISGGGNEAFF,TGTGCCAGCAGCTTAATCAGCGGAGGCGGGAATGAAGCTTTCTTT
TRBJ2-2,13,TRBV20-1,few,-,CSAPDRNTGELFF,TGCAGTGCCCCGGACCGGAACACCGGGGAGCTGTTTTTT
TRBJ1-5,16,TRBV6-2/TRBV6-3,-,-,CASSYNRDQGNQPQHF,TGTGCCAGCAGTTACAACAGGGATCAGGGGAATCAGCCCCAGCATTTT
TRBJ2-1,16,TRBV6-1,many,TRBD1,CASSYGGQVGYNEQFF,TGTGCCAGCAGTTATGGGGGACAGGTCGGTTACAATGAGCAGTTCTTC
TRBJ2-7,15,TRBV12-3/TRBV12-4,few,-,CASSQHRAPYYEQYF,TGTGCCAGCAGTCAACACAGGGCCCCTTACTACGAGCAGTACTTC
TRBJ1-2,12,TRBV20-1,-,-,CSAVLREVGYTF,TGCAGTGCCGTTCTCAGAGAAGTGGGCTACACCTTC
TRBJ2-3,14,TRBV7-2,many,-,CASSVDSPADTQYF,TGTGCCAGCAGCGTCGACAGTCCTGCAGATACGCAGTATTTT
TRBJ1-5,15,TRBV27,many,-,CASSRGLFSNQPQHF,TGTGCCAGCAGTCGGGGACTCTTTAGCAATCAGCCCCAGCATTTT
TRBJ2-7,15,TRBV19,few,TRBD1,CASSIELGQVYEQYF,TGTGCCAGTAGTATAGAACTGGGACAGGTCTACGAGCAGTACTTC